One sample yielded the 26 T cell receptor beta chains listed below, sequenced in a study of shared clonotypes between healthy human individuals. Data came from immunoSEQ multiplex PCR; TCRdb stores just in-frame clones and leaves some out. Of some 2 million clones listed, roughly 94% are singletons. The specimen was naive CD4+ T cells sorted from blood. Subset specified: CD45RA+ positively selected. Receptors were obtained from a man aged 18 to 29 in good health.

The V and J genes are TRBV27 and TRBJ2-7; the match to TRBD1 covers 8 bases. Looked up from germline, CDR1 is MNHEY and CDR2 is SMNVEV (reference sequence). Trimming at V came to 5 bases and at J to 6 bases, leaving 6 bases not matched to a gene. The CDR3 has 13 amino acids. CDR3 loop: CASSKDRVGEQYF. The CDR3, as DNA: TGTGCCAGCAGTAAGGACAGGGTAGGCGAGCAGTACTTC.

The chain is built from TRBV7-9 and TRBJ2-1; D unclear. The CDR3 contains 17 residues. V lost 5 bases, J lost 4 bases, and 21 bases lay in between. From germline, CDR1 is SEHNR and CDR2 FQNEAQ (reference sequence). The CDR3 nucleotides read TGTGCCAGCAGCCCATCAGTACGAGAGATAGGGTACAATGAGCAGTTCTTC. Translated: CASSPSVREIGYNEQFF. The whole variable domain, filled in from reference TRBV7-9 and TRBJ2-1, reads DTGVSQNPRHKITKRGQNVTFRCDPISEHNRLYWYRQTLGQGPEFLTYFQNEAQLEKSRLLSDRFSAERPKGSFSTLEIQRTEQGDSAMYLCASSPSVREIGYNEQFFGPGTRLTVL.

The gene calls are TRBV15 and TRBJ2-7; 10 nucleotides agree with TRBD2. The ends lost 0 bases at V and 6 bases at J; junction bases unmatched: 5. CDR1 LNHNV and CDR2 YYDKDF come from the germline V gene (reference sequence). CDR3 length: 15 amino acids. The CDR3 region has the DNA TGTGCCACCAGCAGAGATAGGGGGACTAGCGCCGAGCAGTACTTC. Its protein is CATSRDRGTSAEQYF.

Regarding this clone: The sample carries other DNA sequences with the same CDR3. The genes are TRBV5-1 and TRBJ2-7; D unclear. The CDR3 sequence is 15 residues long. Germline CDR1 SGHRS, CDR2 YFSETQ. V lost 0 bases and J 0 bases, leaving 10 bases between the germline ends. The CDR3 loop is CASSLVAGSSYEQYF. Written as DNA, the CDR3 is TGCGCCAGCAGCTTGGTGGCAGGCAGCTCCTACGAGCAGTACTTC.

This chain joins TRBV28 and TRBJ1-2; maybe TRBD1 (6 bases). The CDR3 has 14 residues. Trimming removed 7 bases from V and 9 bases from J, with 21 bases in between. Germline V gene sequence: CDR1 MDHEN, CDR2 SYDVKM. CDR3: CASKFPTATGRYTF. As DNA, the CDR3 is TGTGCCAGCAAGTTTCCCACAGCTACAGGGCGCTACACCTTC.

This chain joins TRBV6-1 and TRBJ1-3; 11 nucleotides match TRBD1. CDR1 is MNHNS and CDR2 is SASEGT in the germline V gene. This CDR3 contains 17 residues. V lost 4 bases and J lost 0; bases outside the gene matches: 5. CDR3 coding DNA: TGTGCCAGCAGTGCCCCCGGGACAGGGGGCTCTGGAAACACCATATATTTT. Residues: CASSAPGTGGSGNTIYF.

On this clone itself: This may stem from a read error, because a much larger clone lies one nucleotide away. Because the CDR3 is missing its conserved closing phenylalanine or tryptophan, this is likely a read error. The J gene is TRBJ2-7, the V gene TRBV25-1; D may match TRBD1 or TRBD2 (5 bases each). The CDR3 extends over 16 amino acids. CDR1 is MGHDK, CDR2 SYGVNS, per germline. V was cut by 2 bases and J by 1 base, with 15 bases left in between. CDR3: CASSETGTKKSYEQYL. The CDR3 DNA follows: TGTGCCAGCAGTGAAACCGGGACCAAGAAGTCCTACGAGCAGTACCTC.

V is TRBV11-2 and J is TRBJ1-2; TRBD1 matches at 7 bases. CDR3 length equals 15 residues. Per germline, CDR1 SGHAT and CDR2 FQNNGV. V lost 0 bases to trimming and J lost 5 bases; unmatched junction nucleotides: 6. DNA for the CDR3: TGTGCCAGCAGCTTAGAAGGCAGGGGGGCTTATGGCTACACCTTC. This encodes CASSLEGRGAYGYTF.

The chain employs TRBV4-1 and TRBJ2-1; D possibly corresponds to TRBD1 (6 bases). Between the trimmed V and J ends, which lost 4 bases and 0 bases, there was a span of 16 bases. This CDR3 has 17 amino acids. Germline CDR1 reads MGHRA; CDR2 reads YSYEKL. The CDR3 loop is CASSRMGATSSYNEQFF. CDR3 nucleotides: TGCGCCAGCAGCCGCATGGGGGCGACGAGCTCCTACAATGAGCAGTTCTTC.

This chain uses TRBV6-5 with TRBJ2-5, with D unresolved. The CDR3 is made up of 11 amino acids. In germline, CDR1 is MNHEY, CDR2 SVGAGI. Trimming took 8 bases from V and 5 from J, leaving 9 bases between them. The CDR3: CASQRRETQYF. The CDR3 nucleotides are TGTGCCAGCCAGCGCCGGGAGACCCAGTACTTC.

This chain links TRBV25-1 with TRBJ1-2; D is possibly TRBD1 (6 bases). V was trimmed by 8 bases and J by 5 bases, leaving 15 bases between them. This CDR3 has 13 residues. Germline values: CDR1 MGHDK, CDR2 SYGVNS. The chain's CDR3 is CASSGDGVYGYTF. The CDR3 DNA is TGTGCCAGCTCAGGGGACGGGGTTTATGGCTACACCTTC.

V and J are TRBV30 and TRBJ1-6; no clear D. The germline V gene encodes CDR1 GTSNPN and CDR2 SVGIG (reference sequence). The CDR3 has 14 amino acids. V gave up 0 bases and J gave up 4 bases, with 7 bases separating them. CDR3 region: CAWSVQMYNSPLHF. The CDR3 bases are TGTGCCTGGAGTGTACAGATGTATAATTCACCCCTCCACTTT.

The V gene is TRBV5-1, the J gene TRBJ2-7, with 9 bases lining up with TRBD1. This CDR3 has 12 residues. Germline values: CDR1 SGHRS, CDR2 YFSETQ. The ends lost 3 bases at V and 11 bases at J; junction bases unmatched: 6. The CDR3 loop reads CASSSGQGPEYF. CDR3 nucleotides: TGCGCCAGCAGCTCGGGACAGGGCCCGGAGTACTTC.

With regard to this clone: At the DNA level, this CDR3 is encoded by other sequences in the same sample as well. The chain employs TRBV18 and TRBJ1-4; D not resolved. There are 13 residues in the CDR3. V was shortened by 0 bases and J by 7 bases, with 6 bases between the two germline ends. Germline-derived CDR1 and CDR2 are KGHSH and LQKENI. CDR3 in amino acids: CASSPPVGEKLFF. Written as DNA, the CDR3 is TGTGCCAGCTCACCACCCGTAGGTGAAAAACTGTTTTTT. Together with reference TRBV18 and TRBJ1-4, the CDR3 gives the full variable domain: NAGVMQNPRHLVRRRGQEARLRCSPMKGHSHVYWYRQLPEEGLKFMVYLQKENIIDESGMPKERFSAEFPKEGPSILRIQQVVRGDSAAYFCASSPPVGEKLFFGSGTQLSVL.

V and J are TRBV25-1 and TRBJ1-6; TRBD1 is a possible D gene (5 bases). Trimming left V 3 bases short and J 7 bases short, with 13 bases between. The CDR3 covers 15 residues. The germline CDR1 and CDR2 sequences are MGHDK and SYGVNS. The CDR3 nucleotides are TGTGCCAGCAGTGAGAGGGGAAGGGGAAATTCACCCCTCCACTTT. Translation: CASSERGRGNSPLHF.

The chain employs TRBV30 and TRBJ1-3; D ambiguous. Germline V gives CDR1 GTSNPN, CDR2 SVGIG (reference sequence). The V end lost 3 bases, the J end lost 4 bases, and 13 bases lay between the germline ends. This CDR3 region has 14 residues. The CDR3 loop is CAWRAHGSGNTIYF. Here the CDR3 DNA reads TGTGCCTGGAGGGCCCACGGTTCAGGAAACACCATATATTTT.

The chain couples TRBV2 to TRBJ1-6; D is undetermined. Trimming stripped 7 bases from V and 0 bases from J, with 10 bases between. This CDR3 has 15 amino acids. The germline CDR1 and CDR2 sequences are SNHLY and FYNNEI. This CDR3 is CASMLASSYNSPLHF. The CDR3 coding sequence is TGTGCCAGCATGCTGGCGAGCTCCTATAATTCACCCCTCCACTTT. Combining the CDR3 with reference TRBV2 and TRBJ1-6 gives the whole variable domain EPEVTQTPSHQVTQMGQEVILRCVPISNHLYFYWYRQILGQKVEFLVSFYNNEISEKSEIFDDQFSVERPDGSNFTLKIRSTKLEDSAMYFCASMLASSYNSPLHFGNGTRLTVT.

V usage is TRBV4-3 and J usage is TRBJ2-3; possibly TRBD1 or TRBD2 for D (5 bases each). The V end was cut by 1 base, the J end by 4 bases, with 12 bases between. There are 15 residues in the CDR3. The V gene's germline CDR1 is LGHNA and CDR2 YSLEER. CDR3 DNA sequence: TGCGCCAGCAGCCAAGCAGGGCCCGGGGCAGATACGCAGTATTTT. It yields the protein CASSQAGPGADTQYF.

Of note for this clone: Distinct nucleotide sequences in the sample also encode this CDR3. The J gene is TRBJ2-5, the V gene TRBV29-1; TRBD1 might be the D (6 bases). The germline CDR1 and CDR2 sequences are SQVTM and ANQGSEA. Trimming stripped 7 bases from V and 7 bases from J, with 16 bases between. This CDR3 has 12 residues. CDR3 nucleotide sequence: TGCAGCGCAGCAACGCAGGGGAGGACCCAGTACTTC. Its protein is CSAATQGRTQYF.

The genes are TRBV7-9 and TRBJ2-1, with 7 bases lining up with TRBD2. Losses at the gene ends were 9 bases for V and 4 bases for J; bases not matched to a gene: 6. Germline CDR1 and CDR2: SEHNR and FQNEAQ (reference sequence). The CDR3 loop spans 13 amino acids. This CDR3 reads CASLAESYNEQFF. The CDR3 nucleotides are TGTGCCAGTCTAGCGGAATCATACAATGAGCAGTTCTTC.

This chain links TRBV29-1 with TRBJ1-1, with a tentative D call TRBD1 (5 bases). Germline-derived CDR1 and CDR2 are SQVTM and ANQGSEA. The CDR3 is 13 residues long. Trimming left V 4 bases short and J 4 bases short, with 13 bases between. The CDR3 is CSVVVAGGTEAFF. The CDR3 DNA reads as TGCAGCGTTGTAGTGGCGGGGGGCACTGAAGCTTTCTTT.

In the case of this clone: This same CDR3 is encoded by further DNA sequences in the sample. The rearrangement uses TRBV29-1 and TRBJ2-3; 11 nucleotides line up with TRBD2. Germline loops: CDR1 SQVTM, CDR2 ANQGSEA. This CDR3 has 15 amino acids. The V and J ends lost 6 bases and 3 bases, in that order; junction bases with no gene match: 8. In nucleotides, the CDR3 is TGCAGCGTAGGGATAGCGGGGGGGCCGACAGATACGCAGTATTTT. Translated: CSVGIAGGPTDTQYF.

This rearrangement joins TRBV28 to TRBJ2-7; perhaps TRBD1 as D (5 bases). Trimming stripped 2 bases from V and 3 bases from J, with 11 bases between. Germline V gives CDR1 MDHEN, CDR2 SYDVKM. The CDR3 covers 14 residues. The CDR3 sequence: CASSLVQGRYEQYF. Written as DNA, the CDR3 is TGTGCCAGCAGTTTAGTCCAGGGCCGCTACGAGCAGTACTTC.

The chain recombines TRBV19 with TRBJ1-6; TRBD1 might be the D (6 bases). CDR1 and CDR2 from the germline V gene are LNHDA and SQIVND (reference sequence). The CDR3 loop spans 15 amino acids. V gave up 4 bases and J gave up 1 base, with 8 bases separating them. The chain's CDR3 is CASSRGQSYNSPLHF. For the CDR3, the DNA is TGTGCCAGTAGTAGAGGACAGTCCTATAATTCACCCCTCCACTTT.

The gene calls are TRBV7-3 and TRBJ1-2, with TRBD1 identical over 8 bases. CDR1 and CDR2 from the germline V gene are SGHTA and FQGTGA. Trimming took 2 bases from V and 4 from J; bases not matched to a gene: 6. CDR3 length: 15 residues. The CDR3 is CASSLATGDRYGYTF. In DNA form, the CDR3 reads TGTGCCAGCAGCTTAGCGACAGGGGACCGCTATGGCTACACCTTC.

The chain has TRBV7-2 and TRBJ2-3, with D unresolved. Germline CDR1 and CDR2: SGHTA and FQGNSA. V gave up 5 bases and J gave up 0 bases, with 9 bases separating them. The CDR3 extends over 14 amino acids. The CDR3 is CASSMGSSTDTQYF. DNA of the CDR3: TGTGCCAGCAGCATGGGAAGCAGCACAGATACGCAGTATTTT.